This TCR beta chain was profiled in a study of control samples from healthy donors and cancer patients. The V gene lost 6 bases and the J gene lost 0 bases, with 21 bases spanning the gap. This CDR3 has 19 residues. Clones were read by immunoSEQ multiplex PCR, and TCRdb kept only the in-frame ones, dropping some. The repertoire holds some 140,000 clones, with more than 85% as singletons. J is TRBJ2-6 and V is TRBV23-1; tentatively, D is TRBD1 (6 bases). TRBV23-1 is assigned to the ORF class and has an uncertain function. This TCR came from a woman in her 30s in good health. Sequencing was performed on blood. CDR3 DNA: TGCGCCAGCAGAATCCCTACAGGGTCCGATCTCTCTGGGGCCAACGTCCTGACTTTC. This gives the protein CASRIPTGSDLSGANVLTF.